This TCR beta chain appears in the sequencing data of a study of cytomegalovirus exposure and HLA in healthy donors. Study-level findings and limits: Analysis performed later showed TCR beta chains linked to HLA being more clonally expanded than equally common others. Another analysis was done later, and it associated around 17,000 TCR beta sequences with HLA alleles at 0.05 false discovery rate. The listing of 150 or so TCR beta chains classed them as cytomegalovirus-associated. In a later analysis, most CMV-associated TCR beta chains appeared HLA-restricted.

For this clone: Its antigen remains unknown.

A multiplex PCR was run with 60 Vbeta primers and 13 Jbeta primers. The data were produced by immunoSEQ multiplex PCR, yet TCRdb's version contains in-frame clones alone and is incomplete. The data show about 140,000 clones, with about 80% seen just once and around 2.2% held by the top ten. CDR1 and CDR2 (germline): ENHRY, SYGVKD. Trimming stripped 10 bases from V and 1 base from J, with 18 bases between. The CDR3 length is 15 residues. The chain employs TRBV10-3 and TRBJ2-3; D is perhaps TRBD2 (6 bases). Material for sequencing was PBMCs. The TCR was taken from a man between 25 and 39 years old in good health and CMV-seronegative. CDR3 coding DNA: TGTGCCAGCCTCGGAGGGAGTCTGGGCACAGATACGCAGTATTTT. It encodes CASLGGSLGTDTQYF.